The clone carrying this T cell receptor (beta chain) was observed a few times. Germline V CDR1 and CDR2: WSHSY, SAAADI. The V and J ends lost 4 bases and 6 bases respectively, with 16 bases between them. The CDR3 extends over 15 amino acids. This specimen belongs to a study of blood T cell repertoires in COVID-19. Looking at the study overall: Acute and convalescent COVID-19 specimens originated in the United States, Italy and Spain. Sample material is recorded as cDNA or gDNA derived from T cells, B-cell-depleted T cells, or PBMCs.

Under the authors' procedure: From reference gene primer amplification, estimates of nucleated cell counts were derived. The table came from immunoSEQ multiplex PCR; TCRdb's copy has only in-frame clones and leaves some out. That table supplies the V and J calls and clone size; D and trimming were determined from the DNA. This table holds 400,000 to 450,000 clones, roughly 90% found once. This clonotype was sampled from a man aged 18-30 years with COVID-19, enrolled during active disease. The chain employs TRBV10-2 and TRBJ1-5; D gene unclear. The sample comprised peripheral blood. The CDR3 reads CASSAAGGYGQPQHF. CDR3 bases: TGCGCCAGCAGTGCGGCAGGAGGGTATGGTCAGCCCCAGCATTTT.